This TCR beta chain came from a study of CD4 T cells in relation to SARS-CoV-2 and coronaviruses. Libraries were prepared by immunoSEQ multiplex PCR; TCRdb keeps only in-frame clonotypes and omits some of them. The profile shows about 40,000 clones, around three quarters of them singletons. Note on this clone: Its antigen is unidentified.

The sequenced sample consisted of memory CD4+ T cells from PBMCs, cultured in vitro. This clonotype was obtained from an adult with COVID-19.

The CDR3, as DNA: TGTGCCAGCAGTTTATCGGAAACGGGACAGTATGGCTACACCTTC. Protein product: CASSLSETGQYGYTF. The chain joins TRBV27 to TRBJ1-2, with 7 bases lining up with TRBD1. CDR1 and CDR2 (germline): MNHEY, SMNVEV (reference sequence). Trimming took 0 bases from V and 5 from J; bases not matched to a gene: 6. CDR3 length equals 15 residues.